The sequence of this TCR beta chain was determined in a study of CD8 T cells in ankylosing spondylitis. This clonotype was observed a few times. The CDR3 is made up of 12 amino acids. CDR1 SQVTM and CDR2 ANQGSEA come from the germline V gene. V gave up 5 bases and J gave up 7 bases; unmatched junction bases: 5. TCRdb re-called the 5' RACE reads with MiXCR, one entry per CDR3 protein. This table holds approximately 350,000 distinct CDR3 sequences, roughly 15% found once. The sequence was obtained from a male donor with ankylosing spondylitis or in good health (not recorded which). Material for sequencing was blood, either unsorted or a sorted T cell fraction (not recorded which). The J gene is TRBJ2-1, the V gene TRBV29-1; 7 positions match TRBD2. The CDR3 is CSVFPGGNEQFF. As DNA, the CDR3 is TGCAGCGTTTTCCCCGGGGGGAATGAGCAGTTCTTC.